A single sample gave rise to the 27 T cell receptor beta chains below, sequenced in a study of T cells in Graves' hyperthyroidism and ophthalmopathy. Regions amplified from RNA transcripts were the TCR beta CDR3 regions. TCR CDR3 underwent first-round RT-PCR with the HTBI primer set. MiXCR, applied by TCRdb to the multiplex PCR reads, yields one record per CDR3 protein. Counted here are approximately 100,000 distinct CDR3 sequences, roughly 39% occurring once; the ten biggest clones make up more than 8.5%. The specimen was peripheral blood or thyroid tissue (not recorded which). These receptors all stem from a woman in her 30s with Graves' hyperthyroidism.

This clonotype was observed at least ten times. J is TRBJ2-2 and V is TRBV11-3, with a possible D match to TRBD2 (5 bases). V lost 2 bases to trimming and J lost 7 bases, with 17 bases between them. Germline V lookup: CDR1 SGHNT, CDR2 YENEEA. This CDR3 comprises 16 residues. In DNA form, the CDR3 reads TGTGCCAGCAGCTTATTCCTCGGCGGGTCGGGCGGGGAGCTGTTTTTT. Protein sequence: CASSLFLGGSGGELFF.

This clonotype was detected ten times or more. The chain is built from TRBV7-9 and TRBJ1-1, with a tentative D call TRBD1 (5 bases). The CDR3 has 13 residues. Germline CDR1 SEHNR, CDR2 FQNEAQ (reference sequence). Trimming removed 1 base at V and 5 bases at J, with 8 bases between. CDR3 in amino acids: CASSLDGGTEAFF. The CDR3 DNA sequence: TGTGCCAGCAGCTTAGACGGGGGAACTGAAGCTTTCTTT.

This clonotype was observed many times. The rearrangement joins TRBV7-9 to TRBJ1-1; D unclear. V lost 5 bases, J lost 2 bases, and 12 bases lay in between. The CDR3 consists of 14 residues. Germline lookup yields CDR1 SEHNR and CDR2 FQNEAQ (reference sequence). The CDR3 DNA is TGTGCCAGCAGCAACGACATGTTCAACACTGAAGCTTTCTTT. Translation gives CASSNDMFNTEAFF.

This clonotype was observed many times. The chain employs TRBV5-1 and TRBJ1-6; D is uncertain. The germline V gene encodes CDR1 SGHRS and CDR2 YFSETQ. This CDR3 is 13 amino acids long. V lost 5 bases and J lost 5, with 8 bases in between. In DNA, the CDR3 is TGCGCCAGCAGTCTCCAGGATAATTCACCCCTCCACTTT. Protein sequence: CASSLQDNSPLHF.

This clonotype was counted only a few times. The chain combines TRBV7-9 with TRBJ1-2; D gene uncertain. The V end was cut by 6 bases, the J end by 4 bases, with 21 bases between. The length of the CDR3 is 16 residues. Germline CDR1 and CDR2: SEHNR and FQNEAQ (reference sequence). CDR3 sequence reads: CASRPLTDQKIYGYTF. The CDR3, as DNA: TGTGCCAGCAGACCCCTGACGGATCAGAAAATCTATGGCTACACCTTC.

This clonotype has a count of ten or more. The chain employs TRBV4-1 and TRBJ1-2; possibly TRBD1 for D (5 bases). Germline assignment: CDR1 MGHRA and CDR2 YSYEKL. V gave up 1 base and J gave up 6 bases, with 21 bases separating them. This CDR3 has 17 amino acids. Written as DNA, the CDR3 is TGCGCCAGCAGCCAAGTCCGATCATCCAGGGACTTAAATGGCTACACCTTC. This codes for CASSQVRSSRDLNGYTF.

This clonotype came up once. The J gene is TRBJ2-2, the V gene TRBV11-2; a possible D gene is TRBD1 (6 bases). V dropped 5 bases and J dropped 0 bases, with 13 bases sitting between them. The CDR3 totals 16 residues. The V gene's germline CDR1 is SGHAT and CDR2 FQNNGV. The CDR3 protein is CASSPTGQTNTGELFF. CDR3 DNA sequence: TGTGCCAGCAGCCCCACCGGACAGACGAACACCGGGGAGCTGTTTTTT.

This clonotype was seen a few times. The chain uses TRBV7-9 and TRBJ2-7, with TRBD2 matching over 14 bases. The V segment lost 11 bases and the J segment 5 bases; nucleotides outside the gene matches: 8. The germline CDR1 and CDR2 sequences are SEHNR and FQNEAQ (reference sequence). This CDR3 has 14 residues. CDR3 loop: CACAGLAGEDEQYF. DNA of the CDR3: TGTGCCTGCGCGGGACTAGCGGGAGAGGACGAGCAGTACTTC.

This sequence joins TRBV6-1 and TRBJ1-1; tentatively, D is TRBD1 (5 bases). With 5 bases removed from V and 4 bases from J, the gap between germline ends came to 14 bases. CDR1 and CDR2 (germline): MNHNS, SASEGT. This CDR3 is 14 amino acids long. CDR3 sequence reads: CASSWDVEGTEAFF. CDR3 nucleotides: TGTGCCAGCAGTTGGGACGTGGAAGGCACTGAAGCTTTCTTT.

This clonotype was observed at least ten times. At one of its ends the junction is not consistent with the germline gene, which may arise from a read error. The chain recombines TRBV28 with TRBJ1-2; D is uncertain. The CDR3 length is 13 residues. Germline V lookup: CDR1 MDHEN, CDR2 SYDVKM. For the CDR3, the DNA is TGTGCCAGCTGTTTGCCTTGGGCATTGGGCTACACCTTC. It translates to CASCLPWALGYTF.

Written as DNA, the CDR3 is TGCGCCAGCAGCCCAGGACTAGCGGGAGTGCGCGAGCAGTACTTC. Its translation is CASSPGLAGVREQYF. V usage is TRBV5-1 and J usage is TRBJ2-7; TRBD2 aligns across 13 bases. The CDR3 extends over 15 amino acids. Trimming cost V 4 bases and J 6 bases; bases outside gene matches: 7. Germline values: CDR1 SGHRS, CDR2 YFSETQ.

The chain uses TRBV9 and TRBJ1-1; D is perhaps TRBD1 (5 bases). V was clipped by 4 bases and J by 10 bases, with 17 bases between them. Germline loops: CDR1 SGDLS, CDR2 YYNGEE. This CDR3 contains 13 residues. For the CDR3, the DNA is TGTGCCAGCAGCACGGGCAGGGAACCTGGAGCTTTCTTT. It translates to CASSTGREPGAFF.

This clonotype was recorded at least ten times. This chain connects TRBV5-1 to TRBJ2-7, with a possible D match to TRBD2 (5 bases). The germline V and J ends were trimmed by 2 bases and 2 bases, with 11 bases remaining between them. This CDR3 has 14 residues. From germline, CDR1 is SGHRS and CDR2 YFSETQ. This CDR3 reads CASSFSSGPYEQYF. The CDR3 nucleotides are TGCGCCAGCAGCTTTTCCAGCGGACCCTACGAGCAGTACTTC.

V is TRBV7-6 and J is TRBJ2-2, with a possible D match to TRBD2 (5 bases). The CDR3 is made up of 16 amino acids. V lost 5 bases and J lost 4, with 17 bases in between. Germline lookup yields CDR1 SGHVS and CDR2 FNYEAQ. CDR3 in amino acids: CASSQVLGLTTGELFF. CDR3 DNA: TGTGCCAGCAGCCAAGTTCTTGGACTCACCACCGGGGAGCTGTTTTTT.

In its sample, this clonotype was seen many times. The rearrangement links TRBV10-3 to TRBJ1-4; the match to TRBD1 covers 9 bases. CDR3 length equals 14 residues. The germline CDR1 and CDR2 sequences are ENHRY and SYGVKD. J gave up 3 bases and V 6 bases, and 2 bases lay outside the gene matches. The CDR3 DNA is TGTGCCATCAGGGGACAGGGACCTAATGAAAAACTGTTTTTT. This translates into CAIRGQGPNEKLFF.

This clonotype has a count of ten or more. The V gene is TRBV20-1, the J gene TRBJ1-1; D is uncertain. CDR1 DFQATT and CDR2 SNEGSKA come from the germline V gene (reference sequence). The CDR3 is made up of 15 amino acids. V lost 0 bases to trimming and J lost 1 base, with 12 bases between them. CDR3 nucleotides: TGCAGTGCTAGAGATTTGGGTTGGAGGAACACTGAAGCTTTCTTT. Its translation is CSARDLGWRNTEAFF.

CDR3: CASSLGQGARETQYF. For the CDR3, the DNA is TGTGCCAGCAGCTTGGGACAGGGGGCTAGGGAGACCCAGTACTTC. This chain links TRBV7-2 with TRBJ2-5; 12 positions match TRBD1. J was trimmed by 5 bases and V by 3 bases; bases with no gene match: 4. The germline CDR1 and CDR2 sequences are SGHTA and FQGNSA. The CDR3 sequence is 15 residues long.

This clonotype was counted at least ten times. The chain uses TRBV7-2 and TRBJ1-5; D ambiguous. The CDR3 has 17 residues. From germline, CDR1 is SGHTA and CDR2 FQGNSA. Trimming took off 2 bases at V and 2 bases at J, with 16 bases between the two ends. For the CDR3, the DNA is TGTGCCAGCAGCTTATACCCCACCGGGGTGGGCAATCAGCCCCAGCATTTT. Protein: CASSLYPTGVGNQPQHF. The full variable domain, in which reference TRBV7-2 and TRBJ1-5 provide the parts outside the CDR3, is GAGVSQSPSNKVTEKGKDVELRCDPISGHTALYWYRQSLGQGLEFLIYFQGNSAPDKSGLPSDRFSAERTGGSVSTLTIQRTQQEDSAVYLCASSLYPTGVGNQPQHFGDGTRLSIL.

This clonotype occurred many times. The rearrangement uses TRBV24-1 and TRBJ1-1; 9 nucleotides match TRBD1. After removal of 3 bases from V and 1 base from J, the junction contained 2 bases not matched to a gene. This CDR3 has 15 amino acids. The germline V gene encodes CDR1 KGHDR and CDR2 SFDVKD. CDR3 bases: TGTGCCACCAGTGATCCGGGACAGGGGAACACTGAAGCTTTCTTT. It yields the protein CATSDPGQGNTEAFF.

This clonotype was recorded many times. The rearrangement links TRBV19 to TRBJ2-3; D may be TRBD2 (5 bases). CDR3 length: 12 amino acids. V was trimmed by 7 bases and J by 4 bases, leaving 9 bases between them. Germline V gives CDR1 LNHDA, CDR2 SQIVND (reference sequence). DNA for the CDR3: TGTGCCAGTACGGGATCACCAGATACGCAGTATTTT. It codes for CASTGSPDTQYF.

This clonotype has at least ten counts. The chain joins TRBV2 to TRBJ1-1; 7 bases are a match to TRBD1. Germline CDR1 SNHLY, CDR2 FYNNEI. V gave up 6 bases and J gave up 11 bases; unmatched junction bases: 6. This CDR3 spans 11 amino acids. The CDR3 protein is CASRLVTGAFF. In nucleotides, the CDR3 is TGTGCCAGCAGACTCGTGACAGGGGCTTTCTTT.

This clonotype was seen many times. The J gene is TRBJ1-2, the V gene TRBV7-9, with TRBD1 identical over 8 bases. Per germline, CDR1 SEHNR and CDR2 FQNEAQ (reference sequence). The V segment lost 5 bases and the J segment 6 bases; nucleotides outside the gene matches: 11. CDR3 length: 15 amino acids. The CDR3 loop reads CASSVQGELGDGYTF. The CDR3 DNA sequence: TGTGCCAGCAGCGTACAGGGGGAGTTAGGGGATGGCTACACCTTC.

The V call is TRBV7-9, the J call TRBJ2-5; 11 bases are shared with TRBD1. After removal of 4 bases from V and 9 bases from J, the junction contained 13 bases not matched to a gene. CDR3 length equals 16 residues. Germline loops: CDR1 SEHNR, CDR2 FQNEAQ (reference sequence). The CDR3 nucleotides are TGTGCCAGCAGCTCCCTCGGACAGGGGGCTCGGGAGGCCCAGTACTTC. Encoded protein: CASSSLGQGAREAQYF.

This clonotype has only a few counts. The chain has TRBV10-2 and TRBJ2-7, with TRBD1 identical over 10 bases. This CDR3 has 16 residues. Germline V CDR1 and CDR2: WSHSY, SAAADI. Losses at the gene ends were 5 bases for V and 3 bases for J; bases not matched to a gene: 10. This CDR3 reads CASSTPGQGRYYEQYF. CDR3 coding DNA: TGCGCCAGCAGTACACCGGGACAGGGGAGATACTACGAGCAGTACTTC.

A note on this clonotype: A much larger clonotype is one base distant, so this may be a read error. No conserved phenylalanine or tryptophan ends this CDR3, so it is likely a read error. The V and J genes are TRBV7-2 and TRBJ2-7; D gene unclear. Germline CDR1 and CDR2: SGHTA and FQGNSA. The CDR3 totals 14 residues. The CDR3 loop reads CASARRHVSYEQYS. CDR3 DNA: TGTGCCAGTGCCCGCCGCCATGTGTCCTACGAACAGTACTCC.

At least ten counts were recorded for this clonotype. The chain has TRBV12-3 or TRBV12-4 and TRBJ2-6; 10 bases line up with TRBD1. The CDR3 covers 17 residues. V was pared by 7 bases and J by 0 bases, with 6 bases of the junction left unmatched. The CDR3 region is CASKEGQGFSGANVLTF. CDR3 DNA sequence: TGTGCCAGCAAAGAGGGACAGGGGTTCTCTGGGGCCAACGTCCTGACTTTC.

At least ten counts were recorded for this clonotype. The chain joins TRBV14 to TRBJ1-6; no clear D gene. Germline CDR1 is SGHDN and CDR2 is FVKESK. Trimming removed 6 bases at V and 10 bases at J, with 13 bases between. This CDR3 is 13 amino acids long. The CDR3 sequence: CASSITARSPLHF. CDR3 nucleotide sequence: TGTGCCAGCAGTATCACGGCGAGGTCACCCCTCCACTTT.